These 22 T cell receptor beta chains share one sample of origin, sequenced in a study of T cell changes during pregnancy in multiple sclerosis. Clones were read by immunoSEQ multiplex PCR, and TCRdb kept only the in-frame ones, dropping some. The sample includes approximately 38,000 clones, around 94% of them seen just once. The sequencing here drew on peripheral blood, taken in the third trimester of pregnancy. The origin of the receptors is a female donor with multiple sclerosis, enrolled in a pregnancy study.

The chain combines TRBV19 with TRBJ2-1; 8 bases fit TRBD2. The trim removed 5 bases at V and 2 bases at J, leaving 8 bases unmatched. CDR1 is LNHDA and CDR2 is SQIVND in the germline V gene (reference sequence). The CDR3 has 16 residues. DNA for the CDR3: TGTGCCAGTAGTGTCCGTACGGGGGGGGCCTACAATGAGCAGTTCTTC. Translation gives CASSVRTGGAYNEQFF.

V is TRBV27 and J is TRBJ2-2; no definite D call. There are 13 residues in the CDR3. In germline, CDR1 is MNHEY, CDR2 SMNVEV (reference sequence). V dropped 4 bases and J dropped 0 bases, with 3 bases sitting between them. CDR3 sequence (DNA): TGTGCCAGCAGTTCAACGAACACCGGGGAGCTGTTTTTT. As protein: CASSSTNTGELFF.

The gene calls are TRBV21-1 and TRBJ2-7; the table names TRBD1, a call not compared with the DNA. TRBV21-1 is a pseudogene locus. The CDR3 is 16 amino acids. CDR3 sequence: CASSKAEVGPTYEQYF. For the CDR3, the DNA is TGTGCCAGCAGCAAAGCCGAAGTGGGGCCGACCTACGAGCAGTACTTC.

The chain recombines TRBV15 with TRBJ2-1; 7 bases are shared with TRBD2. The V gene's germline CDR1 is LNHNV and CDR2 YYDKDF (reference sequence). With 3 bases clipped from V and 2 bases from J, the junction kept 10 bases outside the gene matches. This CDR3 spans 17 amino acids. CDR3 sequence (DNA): TGTGCCACCAGCAGGGACACGCGGGAGTTCGCCTACAATGAGCAGTTCTTC. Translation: CATSRDTREFAYNEQFF.

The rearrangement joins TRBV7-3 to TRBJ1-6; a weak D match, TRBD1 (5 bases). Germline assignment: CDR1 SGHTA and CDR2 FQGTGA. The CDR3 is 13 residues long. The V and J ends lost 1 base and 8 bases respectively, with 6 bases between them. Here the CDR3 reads CASSLIRDSPLHF. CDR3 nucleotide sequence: TGTGCCAGCAGCTTAATCAGGGATTCACCCCTCCACTTT.

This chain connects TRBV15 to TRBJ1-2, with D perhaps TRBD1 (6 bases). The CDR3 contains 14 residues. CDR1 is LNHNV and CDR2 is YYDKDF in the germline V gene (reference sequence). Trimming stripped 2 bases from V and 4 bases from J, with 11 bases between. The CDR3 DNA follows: TGTGCCACCAGCAGAAGACAGGAGACCTATGGCTACACCTTC. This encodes CATSRRQETYGYTF.

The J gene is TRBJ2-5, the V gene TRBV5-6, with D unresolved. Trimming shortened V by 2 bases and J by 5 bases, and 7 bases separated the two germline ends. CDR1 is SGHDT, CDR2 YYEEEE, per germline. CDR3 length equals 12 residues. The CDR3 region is CASSFMRETQYF. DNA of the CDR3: TGTGCCAGCAGCTTCATGAGGGAGACCCAGTACTTC.

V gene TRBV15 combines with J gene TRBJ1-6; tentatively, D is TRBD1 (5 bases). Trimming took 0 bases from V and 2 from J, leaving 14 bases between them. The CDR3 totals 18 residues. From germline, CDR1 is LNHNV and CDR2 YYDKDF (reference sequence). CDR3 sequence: CATSRDPSDSPYNSPLHF. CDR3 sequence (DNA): TGTGCCACCAGCAGAGATCCCTCTGACAGCCCCTATAATTCACCCCTCCACTTT.

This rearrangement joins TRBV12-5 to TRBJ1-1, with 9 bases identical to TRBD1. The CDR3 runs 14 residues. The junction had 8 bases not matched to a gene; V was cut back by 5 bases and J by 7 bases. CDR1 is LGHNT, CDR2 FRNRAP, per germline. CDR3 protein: CASGPPTGGFEAFF. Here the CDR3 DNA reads TGTGCTAGTGGTCCCCCGACAGGGGGATTTGAAGCTTTCTTT.

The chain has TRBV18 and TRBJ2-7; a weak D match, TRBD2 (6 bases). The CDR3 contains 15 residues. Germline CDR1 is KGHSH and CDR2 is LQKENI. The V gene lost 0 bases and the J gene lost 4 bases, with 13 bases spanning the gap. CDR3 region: CASSPPDRGTYEQYF. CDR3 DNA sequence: TGTGCCAGCTCACCACCTGATCGGGGGACGTACGAGCAGTACTTC.

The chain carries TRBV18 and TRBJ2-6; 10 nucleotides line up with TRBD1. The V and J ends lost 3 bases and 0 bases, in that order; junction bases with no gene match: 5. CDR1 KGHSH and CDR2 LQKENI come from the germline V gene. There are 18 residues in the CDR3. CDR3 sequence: CASSPRTGGTSGANVLTF. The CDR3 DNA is TGTGCCAGCTCACCCCGGACAGGGGGTACCTCTGGGGCCAACGTCCTGACTTTC. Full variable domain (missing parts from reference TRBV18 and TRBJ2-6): NAGVMQNPRHLVRRRGQEARLRCSPMKGHSHVYWYRQLPEEGLKFMVYLQKENIIDESGMPKERFSAEFPKEGPSILRIQQVVRGDSAAYFCASSPRTGGTSGANVLTFGAGSRLTVL.

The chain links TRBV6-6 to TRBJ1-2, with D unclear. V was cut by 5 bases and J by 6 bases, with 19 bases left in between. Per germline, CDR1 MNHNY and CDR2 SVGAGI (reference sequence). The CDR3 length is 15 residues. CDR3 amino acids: CASSSGPDGVHGYTF. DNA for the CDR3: TGTGCCAGCAGTAGTGGTCCCGATGGAGTACATGGCTACACCTTC.

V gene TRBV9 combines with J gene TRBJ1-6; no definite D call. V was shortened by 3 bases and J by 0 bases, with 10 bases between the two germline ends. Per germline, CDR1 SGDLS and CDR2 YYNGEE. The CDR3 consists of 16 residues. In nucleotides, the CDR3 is TGTGCCAGCAGCGCCAGCGATAGCTCCTATAATTCACCCCTCCACTTT. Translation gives CASSASDSSYNSPLHF.

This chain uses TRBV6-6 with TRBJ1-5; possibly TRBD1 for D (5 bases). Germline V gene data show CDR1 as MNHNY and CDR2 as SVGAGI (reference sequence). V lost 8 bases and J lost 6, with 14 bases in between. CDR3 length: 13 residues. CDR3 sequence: CASAPGSGQPQHF. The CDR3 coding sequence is TGTGCCAGCGCCCCAGGGTCAGGTCAGCCCCAGCATTTT.

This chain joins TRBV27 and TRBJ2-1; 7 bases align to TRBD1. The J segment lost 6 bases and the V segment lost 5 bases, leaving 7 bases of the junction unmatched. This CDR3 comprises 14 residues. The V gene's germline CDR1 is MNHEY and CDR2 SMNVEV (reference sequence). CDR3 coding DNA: TGTGCCAGCAGTCACGGACAGGTGTTCAATGAGCAGTTCTTC. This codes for CASSHGQVFNEQFF.

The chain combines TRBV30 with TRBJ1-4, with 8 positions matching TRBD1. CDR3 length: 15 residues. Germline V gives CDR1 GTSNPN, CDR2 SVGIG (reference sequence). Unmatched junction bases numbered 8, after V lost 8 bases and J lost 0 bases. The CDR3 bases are TGTGCCCTCGGGACAGGAAAAGCAACTAATGAAAAACTGTTTTTT. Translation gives CALGTGKATNEKLFF.

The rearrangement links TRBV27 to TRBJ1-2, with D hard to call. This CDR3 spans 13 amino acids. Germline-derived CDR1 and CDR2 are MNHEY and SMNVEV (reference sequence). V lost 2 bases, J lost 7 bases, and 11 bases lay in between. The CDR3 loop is CASSLGGTIGYTF. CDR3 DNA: TGTGCCAGCAGTTTAGGCGGTACTATTGGCTACACCTTC.

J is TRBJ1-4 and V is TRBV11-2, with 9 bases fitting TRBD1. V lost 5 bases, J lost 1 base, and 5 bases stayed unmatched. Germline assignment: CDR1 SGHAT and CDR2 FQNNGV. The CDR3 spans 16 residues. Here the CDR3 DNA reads TGTGCCAGCAGCCCGGGACAGGGAGGAACTAATGAAAAACTGTTTTTT. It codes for CASSPGQGGTNEKLFF.

CDR3 residues: CASSYRQRQPQHF. The CDR3 DNA is TGTGCCAGCAGTTACAGACAGCGCCAGCCCCAGCATTTT. The chain couples TRBV6-5 to TRBJ1-5; D perhaps matches TRBD1 (5 bases). Germline V gene lookup returns CDR1 MNHEY and CDR2 SVGAGI. This CDR3 has 13 amino acids. V lost 2 bases to trimming and J lost 7 bases, with 9 bases between them.

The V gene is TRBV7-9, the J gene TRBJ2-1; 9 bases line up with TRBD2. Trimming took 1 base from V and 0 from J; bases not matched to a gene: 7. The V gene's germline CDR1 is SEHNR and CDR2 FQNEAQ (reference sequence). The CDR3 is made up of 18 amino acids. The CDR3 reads CASSLDLAGLSSYNEQFF. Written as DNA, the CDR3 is TGTGCCAGCAGCTTAGATCTAGCGGGATTGAGCTCCTACAATGAGCAGTTCTTC.

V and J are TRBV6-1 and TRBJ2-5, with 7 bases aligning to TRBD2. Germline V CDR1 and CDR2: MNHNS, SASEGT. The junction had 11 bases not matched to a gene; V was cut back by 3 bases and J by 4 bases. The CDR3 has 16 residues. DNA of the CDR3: TGTGCCAGCAGTGACCCCACAAGACTAGCTGTAGAGACCCAGTACTTC. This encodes CASSDPTRLAVETQYF.

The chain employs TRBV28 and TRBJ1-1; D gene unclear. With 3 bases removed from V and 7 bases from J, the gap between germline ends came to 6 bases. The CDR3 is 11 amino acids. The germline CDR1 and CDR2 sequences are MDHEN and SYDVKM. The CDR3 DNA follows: TGTGCCAGCAGTTTCCTGTATGAAGCTTTCTTT. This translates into CASSFLYEAFF.